These 22 T cell receptor beta chains share one sample of origin, sequenced in a study of blood T cell repertoires in COVID-19. The protocol was immunoSEQ multiplex PCR, while the TCRdb copy is restricted to in-frame clones and leaves out a portion. The sample holds tens of thousands of clones, around 85% seen once. Sequenced input: peripheral blood. The receptors originated from a human donor in a cohort sampled during active COVID-19.

In its sample, this clone was seen a few times. V is TRBV7-3 and J is TRBJ2-2, with a weak D call TRBD1 (5 bases). This CDR3 has 13 amino acids. Trimming removed 5 bases at V and 5 bases at J, with 9 bases between. Per germline, CDR1 SGHTA and CDR2 FQGTGA. The CDR3 reads CASSPRQTGELFF. The CDR3 bases are TGTGCCAGCAGCCCACGACAGACCGGGGAGCTGTTTTTT. Using reference TRBV7-3 and TRBJ2-2 for the parts outside the CDR3, the full variable domain is GAGVSQTPSNKVTEKGKYVELRCDPISGHTALYWYRQSLGQGPEFLIYFQGTGAADDSGLPNDRFFAVRPEGSVSTLKIQRTERGDSAVYLCASSPRQTGELFFGEGSRLTVL.

The rearrangement links TRBV7-9 to TRBJ1-2; no definite D call. The germline V and J ends were trimmed by 4 bases and 5 bases, with 8 bases remaining between them. Germline V gene lookup returns CDR1 SEHNR and CDR2 FQNEAQ (reference sequence). The CDR3 contains 12 residues. The CDR3 DNA sequence: TGTGCCAGCAGCTGGGAGGAGTATGGCTACACCTTC. Translating gives CASSWEEYGYTF.

This clone came up once. The rearrangement uses TRBV6-5 and TRBJ1-2; TRBD1 matches 8 bases. J gave up 2 bases and V 5 bases, and 7 bases lay outside the gene matches. Per the germline V gene, CDR1 is MNHEY and CDR2 is SVGAGI. This CDR3 has 15 amino acids. CDR3 sequence reads: CASSPRTGWNYGYTF. The CDR3 bases are TGTGCCAGCAGTCCCCGGACAGGGTGGAACTATGGCTACACCTTC.

The chain carries TRBV19 and TRBJ2-7; D is possibly TRBD1 (7 bases). Germline V CDR1 and CDR2: LNHDA, SQIVND (reference sequence). The V and J ends lost 5 bases and 6 bases respectively, with 11 bases between them. The CDR3 is made up of 12 amino acids. This CDR3 reads CASSSQGGEQYF. In nucleotides, the CDR3 is TGTGCCAGTAGTTCCCAGGGGGGCGAGCAGTACTTC.

In its sample, this clone was seen a few times. This sequence joins TRBV30 and TRBJ1-5; the D gene is possibly TRBD1 (6 bases). Germline CDR1 reads GTSNPN; CDR2 reads SVGIG (reference sequence). V shed 2 bases and J shed 4 bases, with 9 bases lying between them. The CDR3 loop spans 13 amino acids. The CDR3: CAWSLQGNQPQHF. The CDR3 DNA follows: TGTGCCTGGAGTTTACAGGGAAATCAGCCCCAGCATTTT.

The J gene is TRBJ1-5, the V gene TRBV19, with TRBD1 identical over 12 bases. The V and J ends lost 3 bases and 3 bases, in that order; junction bases with no gene match: 9. In germline, CDR1 is LNHDA, CDR2 SQIVND (reference sequence). This CDR3 has 18 residues. In nucleotides, the CDR3 is TGTGCCAGTAGTATTGGGACAGGGGGCCAGTGGAACAATCAGCCCCAGCATTTT. Amino acids: CASSIGTGGQWNNQPQHF.

This clone was detected only a few times. This CDR3 is CASSLRGSGGNEQFF. CDR3 coding DNA: TGTGCCAGCAGCTTAAGGGGATCAGGTGGGAATGAGCAGTTCTTC. The V call is TRBV11-3, the J call TRBJ2-1; the D gene is possibly TRBD1 (5 bases). This CDR3 contains 15 residues. Germline-derived CDR1 and CDR2 are SGHNT and YENEEA. With 2 bases removed from V and 7 bases from J, the gap between germline ends came to 15 bases.

J is TRBJ1-6 and V is TRBV6-5; perhaps TRBD1 as D (6 bases). V was cut by 5 bases and J by 7 bases, with 15 bases left in between. Germline V lookup: CDR1 MNHEY, CDR2 SVGAGI. The CDR3 has 15 residues. The DNA for the CDR3 is TGTGCCAGCAGTCCACTGGGACAAGCAAATTCACCCCTCCACTTT. Translation gives CASSPLGQANSPLHF.

On this clone: A much more abundant neighbour one base away suggests this may be a read error. The V gene is TRBV29-1, the J gene TRBJ1-1; TRBD1 matches at 9 bases. The germline gives CDR1 SQVTM, CDR2 ANQGSEA. This CDR3 is 15 amino acids long. The CDR3 DNA sequence: TGCAGTACCCAGGGACAGGGCCTTTCCTACACTGAAGCTTTCTTT. Its protein is CSTQGQGLSYTEAFF. Filled out from reference TRBV29-1 and TRBJ1-1, the complete variable domain reads SAVISQKPSRDICQRGTSLTIQCQVDSQVTMMFWYRQQPGQSLTLIATANQGSEATYESGFVIDKFPISRPNLTFSTLTVSNMSPEDSSIYLCSTQGQGLSYTEAFFGQGTRLTVV.

The V and J genes are TRBV7-9 and TRBJ2-2, with D possibly being TRBD1 (6 bases). CDR1 SEHNR and CDR2 FQNEAQ come from the germline V gene (reference sequence). The CDR3 contains 14 residues. The V and J ends lost 6 bases and 1 base respectively, with 9 bases between them. The CDR3, as DNA: TGTGCCAGCAGTTACAGGGAGAACACCGGGGAGCTGTTTTTT. It translates to CASSYRENTGELFF.

The CDR3 sequence: CASSFGQTRNYGYTF. Written as DNA, the CDR3 is TGTGCCAGCAGCTTCGGACAAACCCGTAACTATGGCTACACCTTC. The chain carries TRBV7-9 and TRBJ1-2; tentative D call: TRBD1 (5 bases). V shed 3 bases and J shed 1 base, with 12 bases lying between them. Germline CDR1 is SEHNR and CDR2 is FQNEAQ (reference sequence). The CDR3 is 15 amino acids.

The chain uses TRBV6-6 and TRBJ2-2; TRBD2 is a possible D gene (5 bases). CDR3 length equals 14 residues. The V gene's germline CDR1 is MNHNY and CDR2 SVGAGI (reference sequence). V was pared by 6 bases and J by 2 bases, with 10 bases between. CDR3 region: CASSPGLNTGELFF. CDR3 sequence (DNA): TGTGCCAGCAGCCCGGGGTTAAACACCGGGGAGCTGTTTTTT.

J is TRBJ1-5 and V is TRBV18; D remains ambiguous. Trimming pared 5 bases from V and 5 bases from J, leaving 13 bases between. Germline V lookup: CDR1 KGHSH, CDR2 LQKENI. There are 14 residues in the CDR3. CDR3 sequence reads: CASSGLAGDQPQHF. The CDR3 DNA reads TGTGCCAGCTCAGGTCTCGCGGGAGATCAGCCCCAGCATTTT.

This chain uses TRBV30 with TRBJ2-1, with 8 bases that match TRBD2. Germline V gene data show CDR1 as GTSNPN and CDR2 as SVGIG (reference sequence). This CDR3 region has 12 residues. Trimming took 8 bases from V and 7 from J; bases not matched to a gene: 7. DNA of the CDR3: TGTGCCCTCAGCGGGAGAAGGAATGAGCAGTTCTTC. This sequence encodes CALSGRRNEQFF.

This clone was observed a few times. The chain links TRBV3-1 (or the pseudogene TRBV3-2) to TRBJ1-1, with no clear D. V gave up 4 bases and J gave up 9 bases, with 15 bases separating them. The CDR3 has 13 amino acids. CDR1 and CDR2 from the germline V gene are LGHDT and YNNKEL (reference sequence). This CDR3 reads CASSPQVREKAFF. DNA for the CDR3: TGTGCCAGCAGCCCGCAGGTTCGGGAGAAAGCTTTCTTT.

CDR3 nucleotide sequence: TGTGCCAGCAGTCGGGCGCAGGGGCAAGGCATTCAGTACTTC. This sequence encodes CASSRAQGQGIQYF. The rearrangement links TRBV28 to TRBJ2-4, with D possibly being TRBD1 (6 bases). V was pared by 5 bases and J by 9 bases, with 17 bases between. The CDR3 loop spans 14 amino acids. CDR1 is MDHEN and CDR2 is SYDVKM in the germline V gene.

The J gene is TRBJ1-2, the V gene TRBV11-3; 9 bases fit TRBD1. V lost 1 base and J lost 6; bases outside the gene matches: 12. Germline V CDR1 and CDR2: SGHNT, YENEEA. This CDR3 has 17 amino acids. The CDR3 bases are TGTGCCAGCAGCTTAGGAGGGGACCGGGACAGGGCGAATGGCTACACCTTC. As protein: CASSLGGDRDRANGYTF.

The chain carries TRBV7-9 and TRBJ1-4; 9 bases fit TRBD1. Losses at the gene ends were 4 bases for V and 5 bases for J; bases not matched to a gene: 8. Germline CDR1 SEHNR, CDR2 FQNEAQ (reference sequence). This CDR3 is 16 amino acids long. The CDR3 DNA follows: TGTGCCAGCAGCTCCCTAATGACAGGGGGAAATGAAAAACTGTTTTTT. Translation: CASSSLMTGGNEKLFF.

CDR3 sequence: CASRSSGVTDTQYF. The CDR3 coding sequence is TGTGCCAGCAGAAGTAGCGGGGTGACAGATACGCAGTATTTT. The chain uses TRBV27 and TRBJ2-3; TRBD2 matches at 8 bases. J lost 3 bases, V lost 6 bases, and 5 bases had no gene match. This CDR3 contains 14 residues. Germline V lookup: CDR1 MNHEY, CDR2 SMNVEV (reference sequence).

The CDR3 spells CASSLLAVPSTDTQYF. DNA for the CDR3: TGTGCCAGCAGCTTGCTAGCGGTACCTAGCACAGATACGCAGTATTTT. The V and J genes are TRBV11-2 and TRBJ2-3, with 7 bases fitting TRBD2. This CDR3 comprises 16 residues. Germline V gene lookup returns CDR1 SGHAT and CDR2 FQNNGV. Trimming took 3 bases from V and 0 from J; bases not matched to a gene: 6. The full variable domain, rest sourced from reference TRBV11-2 and TRBJ2-3, is EAGVAQSPRYKIIEKRQSVAFWCNPISGHATLYWYQQILGQGPKLLIQFQNNGVVDDSQLPKDRFSAERLKGVDSTLKIQPAKLEDSAVYLCASSLLAVPSTDTQYFGPGTRLTVL.

This sequence joins TRBV7-8 and TRBJ2-2; 9 nucleotides match TRBD2. The germline V gene has CDR1 SGHVS and CDR2 FQNEAQ. CDR3 size: 14 residues. Germline trimming cut 8 bases from V and 4 bases from J; bases unmatched to any gene: 5. This CDR3 reads CASGGRAVTGELFF. The CDR3 coding sequence is TGTGCCAGCGGCGGGAGGGCCGTCACCGGGGAGCTGTTTTTT.

The chain couples TRBV7-9 to TRBJ1-2; weak D call: TRBD1 (6 bases). CDR3 length: 16 residues. Trimming shortened V by 1 base and J by 6 bases, and 18 bases separated the two germline ends. CDR1 is SEHNR, CDR2 FQNEAQ, per germline (reference sequence). The DNA for the CDR3 is TGTGCCAGCAGCTTAGTGGGTCGGGGGGCTGTCGATGGCTACACCTTC. Encoded protein: CASSLVGRGAVDGYTF. The full variable domain, rest sourced from reference TRBV7-9 and TRBJ1-2, is DTGVSQNPRHKITKRGQNVTFRCDPISEHNRLYWYRQTLGQGPEFLTYFQNEAQLEKSRLLSDRFSAERPKGSFSTLEIQRTEQGDSAMYLCASSLVGRGAVDGYTFGSGTRLTVV.